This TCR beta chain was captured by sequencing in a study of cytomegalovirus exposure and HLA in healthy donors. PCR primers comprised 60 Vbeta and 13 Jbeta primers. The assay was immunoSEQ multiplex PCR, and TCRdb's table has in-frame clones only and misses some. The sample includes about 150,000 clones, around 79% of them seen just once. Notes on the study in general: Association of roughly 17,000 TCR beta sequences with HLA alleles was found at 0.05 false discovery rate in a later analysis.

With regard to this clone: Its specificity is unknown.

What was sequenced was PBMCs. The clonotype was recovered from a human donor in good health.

The CDR3, as DNA: TGTGCCAGCAGCCGAGACACTAGCGGGACATACAATGAGCAGTTCTTC. It encodes CASSRDTSGTYNEQFF. The chain couples TRBV4-2 to TRBJ2-1; 10 bases are shared with TRBD2. The length of the CDR3 is 16 residues. Trimming took 4 bases from V and 4 from J; bases not matched to a gene: 7. Germline CDR1 is LGHNA and CDR2 is YNFKEQ.